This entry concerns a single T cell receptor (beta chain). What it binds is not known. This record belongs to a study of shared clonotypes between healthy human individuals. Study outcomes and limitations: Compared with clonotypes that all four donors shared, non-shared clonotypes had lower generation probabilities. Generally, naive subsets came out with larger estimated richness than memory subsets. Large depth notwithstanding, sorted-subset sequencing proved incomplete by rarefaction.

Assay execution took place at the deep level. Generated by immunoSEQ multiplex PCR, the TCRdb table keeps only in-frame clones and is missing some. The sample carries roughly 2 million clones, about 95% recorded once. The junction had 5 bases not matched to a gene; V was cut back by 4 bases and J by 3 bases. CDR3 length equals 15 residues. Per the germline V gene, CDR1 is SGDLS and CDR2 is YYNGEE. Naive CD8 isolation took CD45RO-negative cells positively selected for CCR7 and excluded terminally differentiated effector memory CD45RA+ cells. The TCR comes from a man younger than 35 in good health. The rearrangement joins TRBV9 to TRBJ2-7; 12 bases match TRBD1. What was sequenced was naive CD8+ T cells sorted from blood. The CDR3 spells CASSPGTGGGYEQYF. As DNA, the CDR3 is TGTGCCAGCAGCCCCGGGACAGGGGGCGGCTACGAGCAGTACTTC.